The 2 T cell receptor beta chains below were found in one sample sequenced in a study of T cell changes during pregnancy in multiple sclerosis. Repertoires were generated with immunoSEQ multiplex PCR, while TCRdb's copy carries only in-frame clones and drops some. The sample includes roughly 59,000 clones, around 91% of them seen just once. Here the sequenced sample was peripheral blood, taken in the third trimester of pregnancy. Every receptor here comes from a female donor in good health, enrolled as a control in a pregnancy study.

The chain links TRBV25-1 to TRBJ1-4, with TRBD1 matching 7 bases. After removal of 7 bases from V and 3 bases from J, the junction contained 8 bases not matched to a gene. CDR1 and CDR2 (germline): MGHDK, SYGVNS. The CDR3 runs 15 residues. Written as DNA, the CDR3 is TGTGCCAGCAATCCGGGTGGGACAGCTAATGAAAAACTGTTTTTT. As protein: CASNPGGTANEKLFF.

The chain carries TRBV7-8 and TRBJ2-1; 11 bases line up with TRBD2. CDR3 length: 15 residues. CDR1 SGHVS and CDR2 FQNEAQ come from the germline V gene. V gave up 3 bases and J gave up 7 bases; unmatched junction bases: 5. The chain's CDR3 is CASSFTSGGTNEQFF. Here the CDR3 DNA reads TGTGCCAGCAGCTTTACTAGCGGGGGAACGAATGAGCAGTTCTTC.